The rows below give T cell receptor beta chains drawn from one sample of a study of T cells in Graves' hyperthyroidism and ophthalmopathy. TCRdb reprocessed the multiplex PCR reads via MiXCR and lists one record per CDR3 protein. The sample has hundreds of thousands of distinct CDR3 sequences, roughly 20% seen once; the top ten hold approximately 16%. Material: blood. These receptors were obtained from a woman aged 50 to 60 with Graves' hyperthyroidism that later progressed to Graves' ophthalmopathy. Both conserved end residues are part of each CDR3. The D gene is left open where the match is weak. Not every row has a clone size; where given, it reads once, few, many or a size class.

j_call v_call d_call clone_size cdr3_nt cdr3_aa
TRBJ1-1 TRBV6-5 NA few TGTGCCAGCAGTTACTCGAACCTAGGTCCGAACACTGAAGCTTTCTTT CASSYSNLGPNTEAFF
TRBJ1-2 TRBV10-3 NA few TGTGCCATCAGTGAATTGGCTCAGGACGGCTACACCTTC CAISELAQDGYTF
TRBJ2-1 TRBV11-2 NA many TGTGCCAGCAGCTTAGAGGTGATGACCTACAATGAGCAGTTCTTC CASSLEVMTYNEQFF
TRBJ2-1 TRBV7-9 TRBD2 few TGTGCCAGCAGCGCGACTAGCGGGCGAGGGTGGGGCTTTGAGCAGTTCTTC CASSATSGRGWGFEQFF
TRBJ1-5 TRBV14 NA NA TGTGCCAGCAGCCAAGAATACAGGCCCCAGCATTTT CASSQEYRPQHF
TRBJ2-3 TRBV11-2 NA many TGTGCCAGCAGCTTAGGAGGGGGAGGCACAGATACGCAGTATTTT CASSLGGGGTDTQYF
TRBJ1-2 TRBV29-1 TRBD1 few TGCAGCGTACCCTCTAGAAGACAGGGGTCAGGCTATGGCTACACCTTC CSVPSRRQGSGYGYTF
TRBJ2-7 TRBV27 TRBD1 NA TGTGCCAGCAGTTTATCGGGACAGGGAGGTTACGAGCAGTACTTC CASSLSGQGGYEQYF
TRBJ1-1 TRBV4-1 NA NA TGCGCCAGCAGCCAAGATATGGGGGGACCCACTGAAGCTTTCTTT CASSQDMGGPTEAFF
TRBJ1-4 TRBV20-1 TRBD1 NA TGCAGTGCTAGTCCCCCGGGGACAGGGGGTGAAAAACTGTTTTTT CSASPPGTGGEKLFF
TRBJ1-2 TRBV7-9 NA many TGTGCCAGCAGCTCCCTTAGGGCTCGGTCTAACTATGGCTACACCTTC CASSSLRARSNYGYTF
TRBJ2-2 TRBV5-1 NA few TGCGCCAGCAGGGCTGGAGGTGGCACCGGGGAGCTGTTTTTT CASRAGGGTGELFF
TRBJ2-1 TRBV5-1 TRBD1 NA TGCGCCAGCAGCTTGGCAGGGACAGGGGGCCACAATGAGCAGTTCTTC CASSLAGTGGHNEQFF
TRBJ1-5 TRBV11-3 NA many TGTGCCAGCAGCCCCCCCGGCCAGAATCAGCCCCAGCATTTT CASSPPGQNQPQHF
TRBJ2-7 TRBV4-1 TRBD2 NA TGCGCCAGCAGCCGAACCGGGACTAGCGGGGGGGGCAACTCCTACGAGCAGTACTTC CASSRTGTSGGGNSYEQYF
TRBJ1-5 TRBV19 NA NA TGTGCCAGTAGGCCTCCAGGGGATGTGGGCAATCAGCCCCAGCATTTT CASRPPGDVGNQPQHF
TRBJ1-4 TRBV3-1 NA NA TGTGCCAGCAGCCAAGATTCCGGGACAAGTAATGAAAAACTGTTTTTT CASSQDSGTSNEKLFF
TRBJ1-5 TRBV5-6 TRBD1 NA TGTGCCAGCAGTTCGGGACAGGGTCGTTTCCAGCCCCAGCATTTT CASSSGQGRFQPQHF
TRBJ1-1 TRBV12-3/TRBV12-4 NA NA TGTGCCAGCAGTTTAGCTTCTCGGACAGACATGAACACTGAAGCTTTCTTT CASSLASRTDMNTEAFF
TRBJ2-3 TRBV7-9 NA few TGTGCCAGCAGCTTAGCCCCTTCCCCCACAGATACGCAGTATTTT CASSLAPSPTDTQYF
TRBJ1-2 TRBV12-3/TRBV12-4 NA NA TGTGCCAGCAGTTTTCGGGACATCATCTATGGCTACACCTTC CASSFRDIIYGYTF
TRBJ2-1 TRBV5-1 NA many TGCGCCAGCAGCCTAAACAGGGAAAACAATGAGCAGTTCTTC CASSLNRENNEQFF
TRBJ1-2 TRBV27 NA many TGTGCCAGCAGTCGCATCATACAGGGAAACTATGGCTACACCTTC CASSRIIQGNYGYTF
TRBJ2-7 TRBV5-1 TRBD1 NA TGCGCCAGCAGCCAAAGTCCGGGACAGGACCGGTACGAGCAGTACTTC CASSQSPGQDRYEQYF
TRBJ1-1 TRBV10-3 NA few TGTGCCATCAGTGAGAGACAGGAAGCTTTCTTT CAISERQEAFF
TRBJ1-1 TRBV9 NA few TGTGCCAGCAGCGTCGTAGGGGACAACACTGAAGCTTTCTTT CASSVVGDNTEAFF
TRBJ1-2 TRBV19 NA few TGTGCCAGTCTACAGGGAGGTAATGGCTACACCTTC CASLQGGNGYTF
TRBJ2-3 TRBV24-1 NA few TGTGCCACCAGTAATAGTGGGGCAGATACGCAGTATTTT CATSNSGADTQYF
TRBJ1-5 TRBV6-1 NA NA TGTGCCAGCAGTGAACCCATTATACCCCCCGATCAGCCCCAGCATTTT CASSEPIIPPDQPQHF
TRBJ1-2 TRBV27 NA many TGTGCCAGCAGTTTATTTCGGGGTAGCAAGTATGGCTACACCTTC CASSLFRGSKYGYTF
TRBJ2-3 TRBV20-1 NA many TGCAGTGCTTCCGGGAAATTGGGAACAGATACGCAGTATTTT CSASGKLGTDTQYF
TRBJ2-5 TRBV10-3 NA NA TGTGCCATCAGTAAGGACAGAAAAGAGACCCAGTACTTC CAISKDRKETQYF
TRBJ2-1 TRBV10-2 TRBD2 NA TGCGCCAGCAGTGAAGTCGGGGGGGCCTACAATGAGCAGTTCTTC CASSEVGGAYNEQFF
TRBJ2-3 TRBV9 NA few TGTGCCAGCAGCGCCGGGACGCCGAGCACAGATACGCAGTATTTT CASSAGTPSTDTQYF
TRBJ1-1 TRBV19 TRBD1 few TGTGCCAGTAGTCACCCCACAGGGGTCCCGAACACTGAAGCTTTCTTT CASSHPTGVPNTEAFF
TRBJ1-2 TRBV10-3 TRBD1 NA TGTGCCATCAGTGGGGCGACAGGGCAAATTGGCTACACCTTC CAISGATGQIGYTF